What follows describes a single T cell receptor beta chain. Its target is not known. The V and J ends lost 6 bases and 4 bases respectively, with 11 bases between them. CDR3 length equals 13 residues. Germline values: CDR1 MNHNY, CDR2 SVGAGI (reference sequence). PCR was performed using 60 Vbeta and 13 Jbeta primers. Assay: immunoSEQ multiplex PCR; the TCRdb copy retains only in-frame clones and omits some. The sample includes around 160,000 clones, 77% of them seen just once. The sample belongs to a study of cytomegalovirus exposure and HLA in healthy donors. Whole-study context: Across some 400 genotyped donors, more than 75% landed in the Caucasian-associated ancestry cluster.

Study outcomes and limitations: Analysis performed later found 16,951 TCR beta sequences associated with HLA alleles at 0.05 false discovery rate.

This clonotype was sampled from a male donor in good health and CMV-seropositive. The chain recombines TRBV6-6 with TRBJ2-3; a possible D gene is TRBD2 (5 bases). Material: PBMCs. This chain's CDR3 is CASRRTASDTQYF. Here the CDR3 DNA reads TGTGCCAGCAGACGGACTGCATCAGATACGCAGTATTTT.